This TCR beta chain was captured in a study of blood T cell repertoires in COVID-19. Study-wide background: Nucleic acid was either cDNA or gDNA, and it came from T cells, B-cell-depleted T cells, or PBMCs.

Under the authors' procedure: The assay estimated nucleated cells by amplifying reference gene primers. TCRdb's copy holds only in-frame clones and misses some; the assay was immunoSEQ multiplex PCR. The V and J calls and the clone size are those of that table, but D and trimming were determined from the DNA. The top ten clones hold 3.9% of a sample with around 150,000 clones, roughly 89% of them seen once. Germline CDR1 and CDR2: SGDLS and YYNGEE. This CDR3 contains 14 residues. V lost 4 bases and J lost 3, with 13 bases in between. V is TRBV9 and J is TRBJ1-2; D unclear. The sample comprised peripheral blood. The TCR was taken from a woman between 55 and 75 years old who had recovered from COVID-19. The CDR3 here is CASSQTIEDYGYTF. DNA for the CDR3: TGTGCCAGCAGCCAAACGATCGAGGACTATGGCTACACCTTC.